This record looks at one T cell receptor (beta chain) sequence and its context. Profiled with immunoSEQ multiplex PCR; TCRdb holds only in-frame clones, not every one. The sample contains more than 150,000 clones, approximately 87% of which appear only once. The CDR3 loop spans 12 amino acids. V shed 5 bases and J shed 5 bases, with 9 bases lying between them. Per the germline V gene, CDR1 is LGHDT and CDR2 is YNNKEL (reference sequence). This specimen comes from a study of blood T cell repertoires in COVID-19. Study information: Acute-phase and convalescent COVID-19 samples originated in the United States, Italy and Spain.

V and J are TRBV3-1 (or the pseudogene TRBV3-2) and TRBJ1-2; D not certain. This receptor was identified in a man aged 70-80 years with active or convalescent COVID-19. Sequencing input: peripheral blood. CDR3 sequence reads: CASSLTKYGYTF. In DNA, the CDR3 is TGTGCCAGCAGCTTAACAAAGTATGGCTACACCTTC.